One T cell receptor beta chain is described in this entry. The antigen is not known. These data belong to a study of early stage breast cancer tumors. In the study overall: ER+/PR+/HER2- status applied to about 80% of the 16 invasive breast tumors.

Blood replicates held 0.5 ug DNA, tumor or normal breast about 1.5 ug, two each. The method was immunoSEQ multiplex PCR; TCRdb's version includes in-frame clones alone and lacks a portion of them. The sample contains about 48,000 clones, roughly 83% of which appear only once. Study outcomes and limitations: Most shared enriched TCRB sequences were commonly generated ones. Tumor and normal breast were distinguished via blood comparison in about 90% of the 16 patients.

The V end was cut by 0 bases, the J end by 5 bases, with 20 bases between. The CDR3 is 17 residues long. The germline gives CDR1 SEHNR, CDR2 FQNEAQ (reference sequence). Sequencing input: blood. The rearrangement joins TRBV7-9 to TRBJ2-7; D possibly corresponds to TRBD1 (6 bases). The sequence was obtained from a person aged 45-60 years with breast cancer. CDR3 region: CASSLAHIQGYGHEQYF. The CDR3 DNA reads as TGTGCCAGCAGCTTAGCGCATATACAGGGCTACGGCCACGAGCAGTACTTC.